The present TCR beta chain was sequenced within a study of T-cell reconstitution after alpha-beta-depleted transplantation in children. To note about this clonotype: Its target is unknown.

Overall study findings and caveats: After transplant, at about two months, alpha-beta T cells were reportedly derived from several hundred expanded graft clones.

Library preparation (for TCRbeta) was performed with unique molecular identifiers. MiXCR was run by TCRdb on the PCR reads, yielding one entry per CDR3 protein. The sample has a few hundred thousand distinct CDR3 sequences, around 15% seen once; the top ten hold under 30%. The TCR sequence derives from a boy in the first two years of life who had a stem cell transplant for Wiskott-Aldrich syndrome, so the T cells may come from the graft donor. The material sequenced was PBMCs, mostly from graft donor cells, taken 360 days after TCRalphabeta/CD19-depleted stem cell transplant.

In DNA, the CDR3 is TGTGCCAGCAGCTTAGCGGTATGGAATGAGCAGTTCTTC. Encoded protein: CASSLAVWNEQFF. The gene calls are TRBV7-2 and TRBJ2-1; no clear D gene. CDR3 length: 13 residues. Germline CDR1 and CDR2: SGHTA and FQGNSA. V was clipped by 0 bases and J by 7 bases, with 7 bases between them.